This T cell receptor (beta chain) was documented in a study of breast tumors, draining lymph nodes, adjacent tissues. General study findings and limits: That most tumor T cells come from lymph nodes remained unproven.

To note about this clonotype: Antigen specificity is unknown. At one of its ends the junction is not consistent with the germline gene, which may arise from a read error.

Germline lookup yields CDR1 SEHNR and CDR2 FQNEAQ (reference sequence). This CDR3 has 14 residues. MiXCR was run by TCRdb on the multiplex PCR reads, yielding one entry per CDR3 protein. Altogether fewer than 20,000 distinct CDR3 sequences are present, 45% being singletons, with the ten largest covering more than 10%. V is TRBV7-9 and J is TRBJ2-7; a weak D match, TRBD1 (6 bases). The sample taken for sequencing was tumor-adjacent breast tissue. This TCR came from a female donor with breast cancer. Some clones in this sample may be carry-over from other donors' samples. In DNA, the CDR3 is TGTGCCAGCAGCGCAAACAGGGTCTCCCACGAGCAGTACTTC. It translates to CASSANRVSHEQYF.